The next 24 T cell receptor beta chains were all read from a single sample in a study of CD8+CD57+ T cells in acquired aplastic anemia. Profiling of TCR beta VDJ combinations and CDR3 sequences used genomic DNA as template. From the reads, TCRdb called clonotypes with MiXCR, one entry per CDR3 protein. This sample carries roughly 200,000 distinct CDR3 sequences, 65% of them seen once, and the ten largest clones take roughly 61%. Patients selected for sequencing had displayed CD8+CD57+ cell expansion by flow cytometry. The sequencing input was sorted CD4+, CD8+, or CD8+CD57+ T cells (not recorded which) from PBMCs. The receptor set was obtained from a human donor with aplastic anemia.

The chain employs TRBV6-6 and TRBJ1-1; maybe TRBD1 (5 bases). Germline assignment: CDR1 MNHNY and CDR2 SVGAGI (reference sequence). The germline V and J ends were trimmed by 5 bases and 0 bases, with 16 bases remaining between them. The CDR3 is 16 amino acids. DNA for the CDR3: TGTGCCAGCAGTCGCCCGACGGGGGGTATGAACACTGAAGCTTTCTTT. Its protein is CASSRPTGGMNTEAFF.

The chain combines TRBV29-1 with TRBJ2-7; tentative D call: TRBD2 (6 bases). Trimming took off 5 bases at V and 2 bases at J, with 19 bases between the two ends. The germline V gene encodes CDR1 SQVTM and CDR2 ANQGSEA. The length of the CDR3 is 15 residues. CDR3 region: CSVLGVGGVPYEQYF. The CDR3 nucleotides are TGCAGCGTTTTAGGTGTCGGGGGAGTCCCCTACGAGCAGTACTTC.

The J gene is TRBJ2-5, the V gene TRBV7-9, with unresolved D. The ends were cut back, 2 bases at V and 4 bases at J, with 11 bases in the middle. Germline CDR1 and CDR2: SEHNR and FQNEAQ (reference sequence). There are 14 residues in the CDR3. In DNA, the CDR3 is TGTGCCAGCAGCTTACGTGGCCCGGGAGAGACCCAGTACTTC. Its translation is CASSLRGPGETQYF.

The chain couples TRBV9 to TRBJ2-7; D gene ambiguous. The CDR3 runs 15 residues. Trimming removed 3 bases from V and 1 base from J, with 14 bases in between. Germline values: CDR1 SGDLS, CDR2 YYNGEE. For the CDR3, the DNA is TGTGCCAGCAGCGGTTCTGAGACACCTTCCTACGAGCAGTACTTC. It translates to CASSGSETPSYEQYF. The variable domain in full, with the rest retrieved from reference TRBV9 and TRBJ2-7, is DSGVTQTPKHLITATGQRVTLRCSPRSGDLSVYWYQQSLDQGLQFLIQYYNGEERAKGNILERFSAQQFPDLHSELNLSSLELGDSALYFCASSGSETPSYEQYFGPGTRLTVT.

CDR3 bases: TGTGCCAGCAGGTTTTCGGACACCACATCTGGAAACACCATATATTTT. It is translated as CASRFSDTTSGNTIYF. The chain uses TRBV6-1 and TRBJ1-3; weak D call: TRBD1 (5 bases). Trimming took 6 bases from V and 1 from J, leaving 16 bases between them. Looked up from germline, CDR1 is MNHNS and CDR2 is SASEGT. The CDR3 consists of 16 residues.

This chain uses TRBV4-1 with TRBJ2-2; TRBD1 might be the D (5 bases). V gave up 4 bases and J gave up 1 base, with 10 bases separating them. Germline assignment: CDR1 MGHRA and CDR2 YSYEKL. CDR3 size: 15 residues. DNA for the CDR3: TGCGCCAGCAGCCCCCAGGGAAGGAACACCGGGGAGCTGTTTTTT. This sequence encodes CASSPQGRNTGELFF.

This clonotype has more than one count but fewer than ten. The chain is built from TRBV10-1 and TRBJ2-5; D is perhaps TRBD1 (6 bases). Germline assignment: CDR1 WNHNN and CDR2 SYGVQD (reference sequence). The germline V and J ends were trimmed by 9 bases and 1 base, with 9 bases remaining between them. The CDR3 is made up of 12 amino acids. The CDR3 coding sequence is TGCGCCAGGACGGACAGCCAAGAGACCCAGTACTTC. This gives the protein CARTDSQETQYF.

V usage is TRBV5-5 and J usage is TRBJ1-2; D is undetermined. Trimming stripped 4 bases from V and 9 bases from J, with 19 bases between. The V gene's germline CDR1 is SGHKS and CDR2 YYEKEE (reference sequence). CDR3 length: 14 residues. This CDR3 is CASSPQQAIFRYTF. The CDR3 region has the DNA TGTGCCAGCAGCCCCCAGCAGGCAATCTTTCGCTACACCTTC. Looking up the rest from reference TRBV5-5 and TRBJ1-2 gives the full variable domain: DAGVTQSPTHLIKTRGQQVTLRCSPISGHKSVSWYQQVLGQGPQFIFQYYEKEERGRGNFPDRFSARQFPNYSSELNVNALLLGDSALYLCASSPQQAIFRYTFGSGTRLTVV.

CDR3 sequence: CAISVPGGELFF. The DNA of the CDR3 is TGTGCCATCAGTGTACCAGGTGGGGAGCTGTTTTTT. V usage is TRBV10-3 and J usage is TRBJ2-2; D unclear. V was cut by 4 bases and J by 8 bases, with 8 bases left in between. Germline V lookup: CDR1 ENHRY, CDR2 SYGVKD. The CDR3 is made up of 12 amino acids.

This rearrangement joins TRBV24-1 to TRBJ2-3; 9 nucleotides line up with TRBD2. This CDR3 region has 15 residues. The germline V gene encodes CDR1 KGHDR and CDR2 SFDVKD. V shed 5 bases, J shed 4 bases, and the junction held 6 bases outside the gene matches. CDR3 protein: CATSAAGGPSDTQYF. The CDR3 bases are TGTGCCACCAGTGCCGCGGGAGGGCCGTCAGATACGCAGTATTTT.

V gene TRBV20-1 combines with J gene TRBJ2-5; 7 nucleotides match TRBD2. Germline CDR1 is DFQATT and CDR2 is SNEGSKA (reference sequence). This CDR3 contains 14 residues. With V trimmed by 2 bases and J by 5 bases, 8 bases remained unmatched. CDR3 DNA: TGCAGTGCTAGACTAGCGGTCCCCTACGAGACCCAGTACTTC. This codes for CSARLAVPYETQYF.

Points on this clonotype: An end of the junction differs from the germline gene, which may be a read error. The chain uses TRBV7-7 and TRBJ2-1, with a possible D match to TRBD2 (6 bases). Per germline, CDR1 SSHAT and CDR2 FNYEAQ (reference sequence). The CDR3 has 15 amino acids. CDR3 protein: CASSLAPGDYNEQFF. In DNA form, the CDR3 reads TGTGCTAGCAGCTTAGCGCCGGGAGACTACAATGAGCAGTTCTTC.

V and J are TRBV12-5 and TRBJ2-2, with D tentatively TRBD2 (5 bases). Per the germline V gene, CDR1 is LGHNT and CDR2 is FRNRAP. The CDR3 contains 15 residues. CDR3 nucleotide sequence: TGTGCCAGCAGTTTGAGCGGCAGCAACACCGGGGAGCTGTTTTTT. Protein sequence: CASSLSGSNTGELFF.

This clonotype was observed a few times. The rearrangement joins TRBV5-1 to TRBJ1-2; the match to TRBD1 covers 12 bases. The junction had 5 bases not matched to a gene; V was cut back by 0 bases and J by 8 bases. Per the germline V gene, CDR1 is SGHRS and CDR2 is YFSETQ. The CDR3 contains 15 residues. CDR3 sequence reads: CASSLAGTGGEGYTF. CDR3 nucleotide sequence: TGCGCCAGCAGCTTGGCCGGGACAGGGGGCGAAGGCTACACCTTC.

The chain uses TRBV15 and TRBJ2-2, with TRBD1 matching 9 bases. Trimming removed 1 base from V and 8 bases from J; junction bases left unmatched: 5. Germline CDR1 and CDR2: LNHNV and YYDKDF (reference sequence). This CDR3 comprises 15 residues. The CDR3, as DNA: TGTGCCACCAGCAGAGGGACAGGGGACGTGGGGGAGCTGTTTTTT. This sequence encodes CATSRGTGDVGELFF.

The chain couples TRBV2 to TRBJ2-2; D remains unclear. The length of the CDR3 is 16 residues. V was trimmed by 6 bases and J by 2 bases, leaving 16 bases between them. CDR1 is SNHLY, CDR2 FYNNEI, per germline. The CDR3 sequence: CASSSTTRVNTGELFF. The DNA for the CDR3 is TGTGCCAGCAGCTCGACAACCCGCGTTAACACCGGGGAGCTGTTTTTT.

The chain employs TRBV6-1 and TRBJ2-1; no reliable D call. Trimming took 6 bases from V and 2 from J, leaving 2 bases between them. Germline V lookup: CDR1 MNHNS, CDR2 SASEGT. The CDR3 sequence is 11 residues long. The CDR3 nucleotides are TGTGCCAGCAGCCCCTACAATGAGCAGTTCTTC. It is translated as CASSPYNEQFF.

J is TRBJ1-2 and V is TRBV9; D gene uncertain. Trimming pared 4 bases from V and 6 bases from J, leaving 19 bases between. The CDR3 spans 15 residues. The germline CDR1 and CDR2 sequences are SGDLS and YYNGEE. The CDR3 spells CASSSTVSSNDGYTF. CDR3 nucleotides: TGTGCCAGCAGCTCAACCGTTAGCAGCAACGATGGCTACACCTTC.

Of note for this clonotype: The junction and the germline gene differ at one end; a read error may be behind it. This chain uses TRBV5-1 with TRBJ1-5, with 11 nucleotides matching TRBD1. The germline V gene encodes CDR1 SGHRS and CDR2 YFSETQ. This CDR3 spans 15 amino acids. CDR3 DNA sequence: TGCGCCAGCAGCTTGGGGGACAGGGGGGGTCAGCCCCAGCACTTT. Its protein is CASSLGDRGGQPQHF.

The gene calls are TRBV24-1 and TRBJ1-5; the D gene is possibly TRBD1 (6 bases). The germline V gene has CDR1 KGHDR and CDR2 SFDVKD. V was shortened by 5 bases and J by 2 bases, with 9 bases between the two germline ends. The CDR3 is 14 residues long. This CDR3 is CATSAAGGNQPQHF. In nucleotides, the CDR3 is TGTGCCACCAGTGCGGCAGGGGGCAATCAGCCCCAGCATTTT.

The chain joins TRBV5-5 to TRBJ2-7, with 8 bases fitting TRBD1. Germline values: CDR1 SGHKS, CDR2 YYEKEE (reference sequence). The CDR3 has 14 residues. With V trimmed by 6 bases and J by 2 bases, 7 bases remained unmatched. The CDR3 region has the DNA TGTGCCAGCACCAGGACAGGGAGTCCCTACGAGCAGTACTTC. Amino acid sequence: CASTRTGSPYEQYF.

Turning to this clonotype: This likely comes from a read error, as the CDR3 has no conserved phenylalanine or tryptophan at its end. The chain combines TRBV7-9 with TRBJ2-1, with a possible D match to TRBD2 (5 bases). Germline V lookup: CDR1 SEHNR, CDR2 FQNEAQ (reference sequence). This CDR3 region has 15 residues. Trimming shortened V by 3 bases and J by 7 bases, and 16 bases separated the two germline ends. CDR3 nucleotide sequence: TGTGCCAGCAGCTTTCGCACCAGTCCGGGGAATGAGCAGTTCCTC. Amino acids: CASSFRTSPGNEQFL.

A few counts support this clonotype. The V gene is TRBV7-3, the J gene TRBJ1-2; 9 bases are shared with TRBD1. V gave up 2 bases and J gave up 4 bases; unmatched junction bases: 2. Germline-derived CDR1 and CDR2 are SGHTA and FQGTGA. This CDR3 is built from 14 residues. In nucleotides, the CDR3 is TGTGCCAGCAGCTTAGCGGGACAGGGCTATGGCTACACCTTC. Its protein is CASSLAGQGYGYTF.

The V and J genes are TRBV19 and TRBJ2-7; TRBD2 matches 9 bases. The ends lost 4 bases at V and 2 bases at J; junction bases unmatched: 9. The CDR3 covers 16 residues. The germline V gene encodes CDR1 LNHDA and CDR2 SQIVND (reference sequence). The CDR3 here is CASSRVAGEPAYEQYF. CDR3 sequence (DNA): TGTGCCAGTAGTAGAGTAGCGGGAGAACCCGCCTACGAGCAGTACTTC.